This record looks at one T cell receptor (beta chain) sequence and its context. The data derive from a study of T cell clones after liver transplantation. On the study more broadly: A pre-transplant mixed lymphocyte reaction with TCRbeta sequencing defined graft-donor-reactive clones followed in post-transplant blood. At least one year of complete immunosuppression withdrawal without enzymes over twice normal defined tolerance. Apart from three HCV-positive recipients, transplants were for non-autoimmune, non-viral reasons.

Measured with immunoSEQ multiplex PCR; TCRdb has only the in-frame clones, and not every one. The data show approximately 10,000 clones, about 71% seen once. The source is a human patient who received a liver transplant. The graft donor may account for some of the T cells. The sample was CD4+ T cells from blood, taken nearly 33 months after liver transplant.

CDR3 nucleotide sequence: TGTGCCAGCATCGCGGGGAATGAGCAGTTCTTC. It encodes CASIAGNEQFF. This rearrangement joins TRBV6-5 to TRBJ2-1, with a weak D call TRBD2 (6 bases). The CDR3 sequence is 11 residues long. V was trimmed by 7 bases and J by 7 bases, leaving 8 bases between them. From germline, CDR1 is MNHEY and CDR2 SVGAGI.